A selection of T cell receptor beta chains follows, all from one sample in a study of T cells in Graves' hyperthyroidism and ophthalmopathy. TCRdb ran MiXCR on the multiplex PCR reads and lists one entry per CDR3 protein. Counted here are a few hundred thousand distinct CDR3 sequences, 22% occurring once; the ten biggest clones make up about 49%. The sequenced sample was blood. Every receptor here comes from a woman in her 70s with Graves' ophthalmopathy. Each CDR3 is given with its conserved first and last residue. D genes are given only for firm matches. Clone size, where shown, is once, few, many, or a class for clones that have expanded.

>-|-|TRBV7-9|TRBJ2-3
CASSLRTNRDTQYF
TGTGCCAGCAGCCTTCGGACCAACAGGGATACGCAGTATTTT
>few|-|TRBV5-4|TRBJ2-1
CASSPGAQYEQFF
TGTGCCAGCAGTCCCGGGGCCCAGTATGAGCAGTTCTTC
>many|TRBD1|TRBV9|TRBJ1-1
CASSLLNTGGRNTEAFF
TGTGCCAGCAGCCTACTTAACACAGGGGGAAGGAACACTGAAGCTTTCTTT
>-|TRBD2|TRBV6-1|TRBJ2-4
CASSGTSGTKNIQYF
TGTGCCAGCAGCGGGACTAGCGGGACCAAGAACATTCAGTACTTC
>-|TRBD2|TRBV3-1|TRBJ2-1
CASSQERLATQNQFF
TGTGCCAGCAGCCAAGAACGACTAGCGACCCAAAACCAGTTCTTC
>few|TRBD1|TRBV27|TRBJ1-5
CASRGTGGNKPQHF
TGTGCCAGCAGAGGGACAGGGGGTAATAAGCCCCAGCATTTT
>-|-|TRBV30|TRBJ2-7
CAWSLPQTGPLPYEQYF
TGTGCCTGGAGTCTCCCACAGACAGGACCCCTCCCCTACGAGCAGTACTTC
>few|-|TRBV29-1|TRBJ2-3
CSAQESSDTQYF
TGCAGCGCCCAGGAGTCTTCAGATACGCAGTATTTT
>-|-|TRBV6-1|TRBJ2-5
CASSEGWQGETQYF
TGTGCCAGCAGTGAAGGGTGGCAGGGGGAGACCCAGTACTTC
>few|TRBD2|TRBV5-8|TRBJ2-3
CASSYGTSGRDTQYF
TGTGCCAGCAGCTACGGGACTAGCGGGAGAGATACGCAGTATTTT